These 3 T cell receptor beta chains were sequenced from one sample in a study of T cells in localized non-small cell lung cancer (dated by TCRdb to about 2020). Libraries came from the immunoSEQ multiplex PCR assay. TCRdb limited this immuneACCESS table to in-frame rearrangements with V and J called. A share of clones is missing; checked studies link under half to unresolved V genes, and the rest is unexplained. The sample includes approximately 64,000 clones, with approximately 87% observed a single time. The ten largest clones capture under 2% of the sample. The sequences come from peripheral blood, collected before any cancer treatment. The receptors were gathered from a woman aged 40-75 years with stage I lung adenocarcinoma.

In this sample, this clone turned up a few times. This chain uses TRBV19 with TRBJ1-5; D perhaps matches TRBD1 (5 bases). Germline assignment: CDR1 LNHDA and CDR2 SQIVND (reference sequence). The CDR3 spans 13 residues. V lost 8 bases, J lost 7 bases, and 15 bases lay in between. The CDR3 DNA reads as TGTGCCAGTCGGGACCTTAGGCAACAGCCCCAGCATTTT. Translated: CASRDLRQQPQHF.

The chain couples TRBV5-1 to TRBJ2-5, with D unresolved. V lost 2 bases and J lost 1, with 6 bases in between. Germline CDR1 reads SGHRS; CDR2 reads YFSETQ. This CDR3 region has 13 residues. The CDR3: CASSLAAQETQYF. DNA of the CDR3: TGCGCCAGCAGCTTAGCCGCCCAAGAGACCCAGTACTTC.

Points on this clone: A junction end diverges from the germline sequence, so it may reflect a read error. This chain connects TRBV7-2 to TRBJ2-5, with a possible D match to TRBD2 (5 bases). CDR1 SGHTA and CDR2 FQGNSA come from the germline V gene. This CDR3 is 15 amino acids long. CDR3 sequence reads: CVSSGSGRAQETQYF. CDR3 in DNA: TGTGTCAGCAGCGGATCCGGGCGGGCTCAAGAGACCCAGTACTTC.